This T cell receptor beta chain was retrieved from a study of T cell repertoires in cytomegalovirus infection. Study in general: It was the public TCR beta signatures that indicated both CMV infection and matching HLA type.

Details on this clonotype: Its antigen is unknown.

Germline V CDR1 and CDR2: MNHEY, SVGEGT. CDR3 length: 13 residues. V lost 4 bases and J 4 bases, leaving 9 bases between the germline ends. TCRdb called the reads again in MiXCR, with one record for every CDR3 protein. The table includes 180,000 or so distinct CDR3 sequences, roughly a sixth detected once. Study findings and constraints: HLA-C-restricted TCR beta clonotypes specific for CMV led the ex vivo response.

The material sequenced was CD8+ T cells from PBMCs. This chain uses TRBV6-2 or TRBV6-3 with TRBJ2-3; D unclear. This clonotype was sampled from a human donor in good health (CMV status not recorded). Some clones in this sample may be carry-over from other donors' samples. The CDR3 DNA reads TGTGCCAGCAGTTTAGAAGTCGCAGATACGCAGTATTTT. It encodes CASSLEVADTQYF.